One sample yielded the 22 T cell receptor beta chains listed below, sequenced in a study of cytomegalovirus exposure and HLA in healthy donors. The PCR ran on 60 Vbeta and 13 Jbeta primers. Measured with immunoSEQ multiplex PCR; TCRdb has only the in-frame clones, and not every one. The sample shows around 200,000 clones, roughly 90% of them seen only once. Sequences were obtained from PBMCs. These receptors were collected from a woman aged 18-29 years in good health and CMV-seronegative.

The chain couples TRBV7-6 to TRBJ1-2, with 8 positions matching TRBD1. The CDR3 runs 15 residues. Looked up from germline, CDR1 is SGHVS and CDR2 is FNYEAQ. With 5 bases clipped from V and 0 bases from J, the junction kept 5 bases outside the gene matches. Here the CDR3 reads CASSPRQGPNYGYTF. The CDR3 DNA sequence: TGTGCCAGCAGCCCCCGACAGGGGCCTAACTATGGCTACACCTTC.

The rearrangement joins TRBV4-1 to TRBJ1-1; maybe TRBD1 (6 bases). CDR1 and CDR2 (germline): MGHRA, YSYEKL. V lost 4 bases, J lost 8 bases, and 20 bases lay in between. The CDR3 loop spans 15 amino acids. CDR3: CASSPGGALCREAFF. CDR3 nucleotides: TGCGCCAGCAGCCCTGGGGGGGCTTTATGCCGCGAAGCTTTCTTT.

The table lists this clone with a count of one. Here the CDR3 DNA reads TGTGCCAGCAGCAAGGGACAGGGCCTAACCTACGAGCAGTACTTC. It codes for CASSKGQGLTYEQYF. The J gene is TRBJ2-7, the V gene TRBV11-2, with 9 positions matching TRBD1. V was pared by 5 bases and J by 2 bases, with 7 bases of the junction left unmatched. Germline values: CDR1 SGHAT, CDR2 FQNNGV. The CDR3 loop spans 15 amino acids.

This chain connects TRBV19 to TRBJ1-1; D unclear. Germline CDR1 LNHDA, CDR2 SQIVND (reference sequence). Trimming took 5 bases from V and 3 from J, leaving 13 bases between them. CDR3 length: 14 residues. CDR3 DNA sequence: TGTGCCAGTAGTTTCTTGGGAGGGTACACTGAAGCTTTCTTT. It codes for CASSFLGGYTEAFF. Filled out from reference TRBV19 and TRBJ1-1, the complete variable domain reads DGGITQSPKYLFRKEGQNVTLSCEQNLNHDAMYWYRQDPGQGLRLIYYSQIVNDFQKGDIAEGYSVSREKKESFPLTVTSAQKNPTAFYLCASSFLGGYTEAFFGQGTRLTVV.

The sample holds one count of this clone. V is TRBV29-1 and J is TRBJ2-7; maybe TRBD1 (5 bases). The germline CDR1 and CDR2 sequences are SQVTM and ANQGSEA. The V end was cut by 7 bases, the J end by 5 bases, with 12 bases between. The CDR3 length is 11 residues. The CDR3 DNA sequence: TGCAGCGCTCAGGGTGGGGACGAGCAGTACTTC. Translated: CSAQGGDEQYF.

V usage is TRBV2 and J usage is TRBJ1-5; the match to TRBD1 covers 7 bases. J was trimmed by 7 bases and V by 4 bases; bases with no gene match: 4. This CDR3 region has 13 residues. The germline V gene encodes CDR1 SNHLY and CDR2 FYNNEI. CDR3 DNA sequence: TGTGCCAGCAGTGGGGACAGAGGGCAGCCCCAGCATTTT. Translated: CASSGDRGQPQHF.

The chain has TRBV5-5 and TRBJ2-7, with TRBD1 matching over 7 bases. The CDR3 contains 16 residues. J was trimmed by 3 bases and V by 3 bases; bases with no gene match: 12. Germline lookup yields CDR1 SGHKS and CDR2 YYEKEE (reference sequence). In nucleotides, the CDR3 is TGTGCCAGCAGCTCGGGGTCCGGGACAGCGGACTACGAGCAGTACTTC. Its protein product is CASSSGSGTADYEQYF.

This chain links TRBV7-2 with TRBJ2-7; maybe TRBD1 (5 bases). This CDR3 comprises 13 residues. V lost 5 bases and J 2 bases, leaving 10 bases between the germline ends. Germline assignment: CDR1 SGHTA and CDR2 FQGNSA. CDR3 sequence (DNA): TGTGCCAGCAGCCTTCTAGGGGCCTACGAGCAGTACTTC. Its translation: CASSLLGAYEQYF.

This rearrangement joins TRBV7-2 to TRBJ2-3; TRBD1 aligns across 8 bases. This CDR3 is built from 15 residues. The V gene's germline CDR1 is SGHTA and CDR2 FQGNSA. V shed 5 bases and J 4 bases; nucleotides not matched to a gene: 8. This CDR3 reads CASSPSRGPADTQYF. The CDR3 coding sequence is TGTGCCAGCAGCCCCTCCAGGGGGCCCGCAGATACGCAGTATTTT.

The gene calls are TRBV7-7 and TRBJ2-7, with D maybe TRBD2 (6 bases). Germline V gives CDR1 SSHAT, CDR2 FNYEAQ (reference sequence). This CDR3 region has 14 residues. The V gene lost 5 bases and the J gene lost 4 bases, with 15 bases spanning the gap. DNA for the CDR3: TGTGCCAGCAGCCCCGGGTCGGGGGATTACGAGCAGTACTTC. As protein: CASSPGSGDYEQYF.

The genes are TRBV9 and TRBJ2-1; D is undetermined. Trimming shortened V by 8 bases and J by 7 bases, and 7 bases separated the two germline ends. This CDR3 region has 10 residues. CDR1 SGDLS and CDR2 YYNGEE come from the germline V gene. The CDR3 sequence: CASRWNEQFF. The CDR3 DNA reads TGTGCCAGTCGGTGGAATGAGCAGTTCTTC.

CDR3 amino acids: CASSVTGSGGTQYF. Here the CDR3 DNA reads TGTGCCAGCAGCGTAACAGGCTCGGGGGGGACCCAGTACTTC. The genes are TRBV9 and TRBJ2-5; 7 positions match TRBD2. CDR3 length: 14 amino acids. V was pared by 1 base and J by 7 bases, with 7 bases of the junction left unmatched. Germline CDR1 and CDR2: SGDLS and YYNGEE.

This chain uses TRBV5-4 with TRBJ2-2, with 12 bases fitting TRBD2. V was pared by 4 bases and J by 7 bases, with 11 bases of the junction left unmatched. The CDR3 extends over 17 amino acids. Germline CDR1 SGHNT, CDR2 YYREEE (reference sequence). The CDR3 loop reads CASSPRPTSGGGGELFF. The DNA for the CDR3 is TGTGCCAGCAGCCCCCGCCCGACTAGCGGGGGTGGCGGGGAGCTGTTTTTT. Together with reference TRBV5-4 and TRBJ2-2, the CDR3 gives the full variable domain: ETGVTQSPTHLIKTRGQQVTLRCSSQSGHNTVSWYQQALGQGPQFIFQYYREEENGRGNFPPRFSGLQFPNYSSELNVNALELDDSALYLCASSPRPTSGGGGELFFGEGSRLTVL.

The chain employs TRBV2 and TRBJ1-1; TRBD1 might be the D (5 bases). The CDR3 contains 13 residues. Trimming removed 11 bases at V and 1 base at J, with 14 bases between. Per germline, CDR1 SNHLY and CDR2 FYNNEI. The CDR3 nucleotides read TGTGCCGCCCTAAGGGGCACGAACACTGAAGCTTTCTTT. Amino acids: CAALRGTNTEAFF.

The gene calls are TRBV27 and TRBJ2-3, with TRBD1 as a possible D gene (6 bases). In germline, CDR1 is MNHEY, CDR2 SMNVEV (reference sequence). The CDR3 has 16 residues. Trimming took off 4 bases at V and 2 bases at J, with 16 bases between the two ends. CDR3 DNA sequence: TGTGCCAGCAGTTGGACCGGGACATCCACCACAGATACGCAGTATTTT. Amino acid sequence: CASSWTGTSTTDTQYF.

Comments on this clone: At one of its ends the junction is not consistent with the germline gene, which may arise from a read error. This rearrangement joins TRBV5-1 to TRBJ1-1; D gene uncertain. This CDR3 has 15 amino acids. The germline CDR1 and CDR2 sequences are SGHRS and YFSETQ. The CDR3 here is CASSLAGRENAEAFF. In DNA form, the CDR3 reads TGCGCCAGCAGCTTGGCCGGGCGGGAGAACGCTGAAGCTTTCTTT.

The chain links TRBV7-9 to TRBJ2-7; a weak D match, TRBD2 (6 bases). Germline CDR1 and CDR2: SEHNR and FQNEAQ (reference sequence). Trimming shortened V by 6 bases and J by 3 bases, and 15 bases separated the two germline ends. CDR3 length: 14 residues. CDR3 sequence: CASRVGGSGYEQYF. The CDR3 coding sequence is TGTGCCAGCAGAGTCGGGGGTTCGGGCTACGAGCAGTACTTC.

The V gene is TRBV7-9, the J gene TRBJ2-1; weak D call: TRBD2 (6 bases). The CDR3 totals 17 residues. From germline, CDR1 is SEHNR and CDR2 FQNEAQ (reference sequence). V lost 5 bases, J lost 0 bases, and 17 bases lay in between. The CDR3 here is CASSDQLAGSSYNEQFF. The CDR3 region has the DNA TGTGCCAGCAGCGACCAACTAGCCGGGAGCTCCTACAATGAGCAGTTCTTC.

This chain links TRBV18 with TRBJ2-7; D unresolved. The germline V and J ends were trimmed by 1 base and 3 bases, with 7 bases remaining between them. CDR3 size: 13 residues. Germline loops: CDR1 KGHSH, CDR2 LQKENI. The DNA for the CDR3 is TGTGCCAGCTCACCACAGGAGATCTACGAGCAGTACTTC. Translated, it gives CASSPQEIYEQYF.

The chain is built from TRBV13 and TRBJ1-1; D unclear. Germline values: CDR1 PRHDT, CDR2 FYEKMQ (reference sequence). The CDR3 runs to 18 residues. V was cut by 4 bases and J by 0 bases, with 21 bases left in between. The CDR3 DNA follows: TGTGCCAGCAGCTCGACCCTGGACGGCGAGGGTGTGAACACTGAAGCTTTCTTT. It yields the protein CASSSTLDGEGVNTEAFF.

CDR3 region: CASSRTSGQLNTNYGYTF. CDR3 nucleotide sequence: TGTGCCAGCAGCCGGACGTCGGGACAGCTGAACACTAACTATGGCTACACCTTC. The chain combines TRBV7-9 with TRBJ1-2, with 7 bases lining up with TRBD1. The CDR3 runs 18 residues. V lost 5 bases and J lost 0; bases outside the gene matches: 15. Germline V gene data show CDR1 as SEHNR and CDR2 as FQNEAQ (reference sequence).

The chain couples TRBV5-1 to TRBJ2-1, with 14 bases aligning to TRBD2. Germline V gives CDR1 SGHRS, CDR2 YFSETQ. The CDR3 consists of 16 residues. V lost 4 bases, J lost 9 bases, and 9 bases stayed unmatched. The CDR3 region is CASSLGTSGSFREQFF. CDR3 in DNA: TGCGCCAGCAGCCTGGGGACTAGCGGGAGTTTCCGTGAGCAGTTCTTC. The whole variable domain, filled in from reference TRBV5-1 and TRBJ2-1, reads KAGVTQTPRYLIKTRGQQVTLSCSPISGHRSVSWYQQTPGQGLQFLFEYFSETQRNKGNFPGRFSGRQFSNSRSEMNVSTLELGDSALYLCASSLGTSGSFREQFFGPGTRLTVL.